This T cell receptor beta chain was identified during a study of cytomegalovirus exposure and HLA in healthy donors. Findings and limits, study-wide: The study labeled 170 or so TCR beta chains cytomegalovirus-associated. A later analysis found common viral pathogens apparently linked to several of the most significant clusters. Researchers reported in a later analysis that a missense DCLRE1C variant was tied to TCR beta V- and J-gene trimming. Solely CMV serostatus was available to characterize immune exposure.

The PCR used 60 Vbeta and 13 Jbeta primers. The protocol was immunoSEQ multiplex PCR, while the TCRdb copy is restricted to in-frame clones and leaves out a portion. The table records over 150,000 clones, about four fifths of them present only once. As concerns this clone: Its antigen remains unknown. An end of the junction does not agree with germline; a read error may underlie this.

The clonotype comes from a woman aged 50 to 65 in good health and CMV-seropositive. Sequenced input: PBMCs.

CDR3 coding DNA: TGTGCCAGCAGCCCCAACGTCCAACAGGGCTATGGCTGCACCTTC. Translation gives CASSPNVQQGYGCTF. J is TRBJ1-2 and V is TRBV9; D may be TRBD1 (6 bases). This CDR3 has 15 residues. CDR1 and CDR2 (germline): SGDLS, YYNGEE.